What follows are 16 T cell receptor beta chains derived from one specimen sequenced in a study of T cell clones after liver transplantation. Assay used: immunoSEQ multiplex PCR; TCRdb lists only in-frame clones, some missing. The sample shows roughly 120,000 clones, about nine tenths of them seen only once. This material consisted of CD4+ T cells from blood, taken 12 months after liver transplant. The receptor source for this set is a human patient who received a liver transplant. Part of the T cells may come from the graft donor.

The chain combines TRBV7-9 with TRBJ2-5; D may be TRBD2 (6 bases). CDR3 size: 16 residues. V was pared by 2 bases and J by 3 bases, with 16 bases between. Germline CDR1 is SEHNR and CDR2 is FQNEAQ (reference sequence). CDR3 bases: TGTGCCAGCAGCTTACCCCTTGTAGTAGCGGAAGAGACCCAGTACTTC. This translates into CASSLPLVVAEETQYF.

The chain links TRBV19 to TRBJ2-2; D is perhaps TRBD2 (5 bases). Deletions cut 0 bases from V and 5 bases from J, with 16 bases between. The CDR3 runs 17 residues. From germline, CDR1 is LNHDA and CDR2 SQIVND (reference sequence). The DNA of the CDR3 is TGTGCCAGTAGTATAGACACGACGCTAGCATGGACCGGGGAGCTGTTTTTT. Amino acid sequence: CASSIDTTLAWTGELFF.

V and J are TRBV7-2 and TRBJ2-7; 7 positions agree with TRBD1. Germline lookup yields CDR1 SGHTA and CDR2 FQGNSA. The CDR3 extends over 15 amino acids. The V segment lost 6 bases and the J segment 0 bases; nucleotides outside the gene matches: 8. The CDR3 is CASSRTRDSSYEQYF. The CDR3 region has the DNA TGTGCCAGCAGTCGTACACGGGACAGCTCCTACGAGCAGTACTTC.

The chain couples TRBV28 to TRBJ1-1; TRBD1 is a possible D gene (6 bases). V dropped 5 bases and J dropped 3 bases, with 13 bases sitting between them. There are 14 residues in the CDR3. CDR1 is MDHEN and CDR2 is SYDVKM in the germline V gene. CDR3 amino acids: CASSTPTGYTEAFF. CDR3 sequence (DNA): TGTGCCAGCAGTACCCCAACAGGGTACACTGAAGCTTTCTTT.

J is TRBJ2-3 and V is TRBV7-2, with D maybe TRBD1 (5 bases). The CDR3 sequence is 13 residues long. Germline CDR1 and CDR2: SGHTA and FQGNSA. V lost 6 bases and J lost 7, with 14 bases in between. In DNA, the CDR3 is TGTGCCAGCAGTTCGGACCCAGGGAATACGCAGTATTTT. Its translation is CASSSDPGNTQYF.

The V call is TRBV18, the J call TRBJ2-1; D uncertain. The CDR3 totals 13 residues. From germline, CDR1 is KGHSH and CDR2 LQKENI. V was trimmed by 2 bases and J by 6 bases, leaving 8 bases between them. CDR3 in DNA: TGTGCCAGCTCACCAAGACGGACCAATGAGCAGTTCTTC. As protein: CASSPRRTNEQFF. Supplemented by reference TRBV18 and TRBJ2-1, the full variable domain reads NAGVMQNPRHLVRRRGQEARLRCSPMKGHSHVYWYRQLPEEGLKFMVYLQKENIIDESGMPKERFSAEFPKEGPSILRIQQVVRGDSAAYFCASSPRRTNEQFFGPGTRLTVL.

The genes are TRBV7-8 and TRBJ2-3; 13 bases agree with TRBD2. Germline V lookup: CDR1 SGHVS, CDR2 FQNEAQ. V trimming: 1 base; J trimming: 3 bases; junction bases outside the gene matches: 4. The CDR3 is 17 residues long. The CDR3 region is CASSLGLTSGRTDTQYF. DNA of the CDR3: TGTGCCAGCAGCTTAGGGCTGACTAGCGGGAGGACAGATACGCAGTATTTT.

The rearrangement uses TRBV6-1 and TRBJ2-5; a possible D gene is TRBD1 (5 bases). CDR1 is MNHNS and CDR2 is SASEGT in the germline V gene. Trimming took off 11 bases at V and 3 bases at J, with 22 bases between the two ends. The CDR3 contains 15 residues. CDR3 amino acids: CASLGPGSYKETQYF. The DNA for the CDR3 is TGTGCCTCTCTCGGGCCAGGGTCTTATAAAGAGACCCAGTACTTC.

The chain recombines TRBV19 with TRBJ2-5, with 13 bases identical to TRBD2. Germline CDR1 is LNHDA and CDR2 is SQIVND (reference sequence). The CDR3 runs 17 residues. V trimming: 2 bases; J trimming: 5 bases; junction bases outside the gene matches: 8. CDR3 residues: CASSIFGLAGEGETQYF. The CDR3 DNA follows: TGTGCCAGTAGTATATTCGGACTAGCGGGAGAAGGGGAGACCCAGTACTTC.

Worth noting for this clone: Other DNA sequences in the same sample also yield this CDR3. This chain links TRBV5-1 with TRBJ2-5; no reliable D call. Germline V CDR1 and CDR2: SGHRS, YFSETQ. CDR3 length: 11 amino acids. V was shortened by 0 bases and J by 5 bases, with 2 bases between the two germline ends. CDR3 sequence (DNA): TGCGCCAGCAGCTTGGACGAGACCCAGTACTTC. Its protein is CASSLDETQYF.

The V call is TRBV27, the J call TRBJ2-3; D call uncertain. Trimming took 3 bases from V and 4 from J, leaving 8 bases between them. The CDR3 loop spans 13 amino acids. Germline CDR1 and CDR2: MNHEY and SMNVEV (reference sequence). In nucleotides, the CDR3 is TGTGCCAGCAGTTTCCAGGCGGCAGATACGCAGTATTTT. Translating it yields CASSFQAADTQYF.

The chain recombines TRBV25-1 with TRBJ2-1; 13 positions match TRBD2. Germline values: CDR1 MGHDK, CDR2 SYGVNS. The CDR3 spans 17 residues. The J segment lost 5 bases and the V segment lost 1 base, leaving 5 bases of the junction unmatched. CDR3 protein: CASSELGLAGTDNEQFF. The CDR3, as DNA: TGTGCCAGCAGTGAATTGGGACTAGCGGGAACCGACAATGAGCAGTTCTTC.

The V gene is TRBV28, the J gene TRBJ2-1; D perhaps matches TRBD2 (6 bases). CDR1 and CDR2 from the germline V gene are MDHEN and SYDVKM. Trimming left V 2 bases short and J 10 bases short, with 15 bases between. The CDR3 is 14 residues long. The CDR3 loop is CASSLSGPGDEQFF. CDR3 nucleotides: TGTGCCAGCAGTTTAAGTGGCCCGGGGGACGAGCAGTTCTTC.

The chain links TRBV2 to TRBJ2-3; D unclear. Germline values: CDR1 SNHLY, CDR2 FYNNEI. The CDR3 length is 12 residues. Trimming left V 6 bases short and J 3 bases short, with 7 bases between. The CDR3 region is CASRPLTDTQYF. The CDR3 nucleotides are TGTGCCAGCAGACCACTGACAGATACGCAGTATTTT.

The chain has TRBV6-1 and TRBJ2-7, with 7 positions matching TRBD1. The length of the CDR3 is 13 residues. CDR1 MNHNS and CDR2 SASEGT come from the germline V gene. With V trimmed by 8 bases and J by 3 bases, 7 bases remained unmatched. CDR3 nucleotide sequence: TGTGCCAGCCGTACGACAGGGATCTACGAGCAGTACTTC. Its protein product is CASRTTGIYEQYF.

The chain couples TRBV5-1 to TRBJ2-7; D is possibly TRBD2 (6 bases). Trimming pared 6 bases from V and 0 bases from J, leaving 13 bases between. The germline V gene encodes CDR1 SGHRS and CDR2 YFSETQ. The CDR3 runs 14 residues. CDR3 in DNA: TGCGCCAGCAAGGCGGGACCCAGCTCCTACGAGCAGTACTTC. Its translation is CASKAGPSSYEQYF.